The 31 T cell receptor beta chains below all came from one sample that was sequenced in a study of blood T cell repertoires in COVID-19. TCRdb's copy holds only in-frame clones and misses some; the assay was immunoSEQ multiplex PCR. Among 95,000 to 120,000 clones listed, 81% were seen once. The sample taken for sequencing was peripheral blood. All receptors come from a man aged 50-59 years with acute or convalescent COVID-19.

The chain has TRBV2 and TRBJ2-1; 10 bases agree with TRBD1. V lost 8 bases to trimming and J lost 2 bases; unmatched junction nucleotides: 18. The CDR3 has 19 amino acids. CDR1 SNHLY and CDR2 FYNNEI come from the germline V gene. In DNA, the CDR3 is TGTGCCAGCCGCGGCGTAATTCGGGACAGGGGACATACCTACAATGAGCAGTTCTTC. It translates to CASRGVIRDRGHTYNEQFF.

The chain joins TRBV15 to TRBJ1-1; tentative D call: TRBD1 (5 bases). Trimming removed 2 bases from V and 7 bases from J, with 8 bases in between. This CDR3 is built from 12 residues. Germline V CDR1 and CDR2: LNHNV, YYDKDF (reference sequence). CDR3 sequence reads: CATSRQGYEAFF. The CDR3 DNA follows: TGTGCCACCAGCAGACAGGGCTATGAAGCTTTCTTT.

The rearrangement uses TRBV4-2 and TRBJ2-1; 8 positions agree with TRBD2. V lost 3 bases to trimming and J lost 5 bases; unmatched junction nucleotides: 3. There are 14 residues in the CDR3. The germline V gene encodes CDR1 LGHNA and CDR2 YNFKEQ. The CDR3 is CASSHSLADNEQFF. The DNA of the CDR3 is TGTGCCAGCAGCCACTCACTAGCGGACAATGAGCAGTTCTTC.

This clone is a singleton in its sample. Other DNA sequences of this sample code for an identical CDR3. The J gene is TRBJ2-3, the V gene TRBV9, with D hard to call. Germline V gives CDR1 SGDLS, CDR2 YYNGEE. Between the trimmed V and J ends, which lost 0 bases and 5 bases, there was a span of 7 bases. The CDR3 spans 13 residues. The CDR3 region has the DNA TGTGCCAGCAGCGTAGCAGGTGGAGATACGCAGTATTTT. Translating gives CASSVAGGDTQYF.

The V call is TRBV11-2, the J call TRBJ1-2; D unclear. This CDR3 comprises 12 residues. Trimming removed 4 bases at V and 10 bases at J, with 13 bases between. The germline V gene has CDR1 SGHAT and CDR2 FQNNGV. The CDR3 bases are TGTGCCAGCAGCTCAGACCAATGGCACTACACCTTC. This sequence encodes CASSSDQWHYTF.

V and J are TRBV12-3 or TRBV12-4 and TRBJ2-7; weak D call: TRBD2 (7 bases). The CDR3 extends over 12 amino acids. DNA of the CDR3: TGTGCCAGCAGTCCGCTGGGGGGGCCCCTTAACGTC. Translating gives CASSPLGGPLNV.

The chain links TRBV5-1 to TRBJ1-1; 7 bases are shared with TRBD1. V shed 4 bases, J shed 0 bases, and the junction held 6 bases outside the gene matches. CDR1 is SGHRS and CDR2 is YFSETQ in the germline V gene. This CDR3 region has 15 residues. CDR3 in amino acids: CASSPQTGMNTEAFF. The CDR3 nucleotides are TGCGCCAGCAGCCCACAGACAGGGATGAACACTGAAGCTTTCTTT.

This clone was seen only once. V is TRBV13 and J is TRBJ1-4; 7 bases fit TRBD1. V shed 6 bases, J shed 5 bases, and the junction held 12 bases outside the gene matches. CDR3 length equals 16 residues. Germline V lookup: CDR1 PRHDT, CDR2 FYEKMQ (reference sequence). The chain's CDR3 is CASRPNRGRGNEKLFF. In DNA, the CDR3 is TGTGCCAGCAGGCCAAATCGTGGCAGGGGGAATGAAAAACTGTTTTTT.

The chain carries TRBV2 and TRBJ2-7; 12 positions agree with TRBD2. Trimming cost V 5 bases and J 5 bases; bases outside gene matches: 7. Germline lookup yields CDR1 SNHLY and CDR2 FYNNEI. This CDR3 is 15 amino acids long. The CDR3 loop is CASSRLAGERDEQYF. DNA for the CDR3: TGTGCCAGCAGTCGACTAGCGGGGGAAAGGGACGAGCAGTACTTC.

V usage is TRBV6-1 and J usage is TRBJ2-7; D is uncertain. V was trimmed by 3 bases and J by 0 bases, leaving 6 bases between them. This CDR3 comprises 13 residues. CDR1 is MNHNS, CDR2 SASEGT, per germline. CDR3 loop: CASSDTASYEQYF. DNA of the CDR3: TGTGCCAGCAGTGACACAGCCTCCTACGAGCAGTACTTC.

This clone occurred a few times. The V call is TRBV7-2, the J call TRBJ1-1; TRBD1 agrees at 10 bases. The germline gives CDR1 SGHTA, CDR2 FQGNSA. The CDR3 has 17 residues. V was pared by 6 bases and J by 0 bases, with 10 bases of the junction left unmatched. The CDR3 DNA reads as TGTGCCAGCAGTACCGGCGACAGGGGGCCTATGAACACTGAAGCTTTCTTT. As protein: CASSTGDRGPMNTEAFF.

The chain uses TRBV4-1 and TRBJ2-7, with D possibly matching TRBD2 (6 bases). CDR1 MGHRA and CDR2 YSYEKL come from the germline V gene. Trimming left V 0 bases short and J 7 bases short, with 13 bases between. The CDR3 has 14 amino acids. The CDR3 nucleotides are TGCGCCAGCAGCCAAGATCGAAGCCGGGGGGAGCAGTACGTC. It translates to CASSQDRSRGEQYV.

This chain connects TRBV2 to TRBJ1-2, with 8 bases matching TRBD1. The CDR3 runs 13 residues. After removal of 7 bases from V and 4 bases from J, the junction contained 5 bases not matched to a gene. Germline lookup yields CDR1 SNHLY and CDR2 FYNNEI. Written as DNA, the CDR3 is TGTGCCAGCAATACCGGACAGGGCTATGGCTACACCTTC. It is translated as CASNTGQGYGYTF.

This chain uses TRBV7-3 with TRBJ2-3; a possible D gene is TRBD1 (5 bases). CDR3 length equals 15 residues. V gave up 5 bases and J gave up 1 base, with 13 bases separating them. Per germline, CDR1 SGHTA and CDR2 FQGTGA. The DNA for the CDR3 is TGTGCCAGCAGCCCCGGGCTAGGGGGCACAGATACGCAGTATTTT. It yields the protein CASSPGLGGTDTQYF.

The chain has TRBV28 and TRBJ1-6; D unclear. CDR3 length equals 16 residues. The germline gives CDR1 MDHEN, CDR2 SYDVKM. Trimming removed 4 bases at V and 0 bases at J, with 10 bases between. The CDR3 reads CASSSVQRSYNSPLHF. CDR3 bases: TGTGCCAGCAGTTCTGTGCAGCGCTCCTATAATTCACCCCTCCACTTT.

In nucleotides, the CDR3 is TGTGCCAGCAGCCAAGTAACAGGGGGACAGCCCCAGCATTTT. Translation gives CASSQVTGGQPQHF. The gene calls are TRBV3-1 (or the pseudogene TRBV3-2) and TRBJ1-5, with 8 bases lining up with TRBD1. Germline CDR1 is LGHDT and CDR2 is YNNKEL (reference sequence). V dropped 1 base and J dropped 7; count of bases not matched to a gene: 3. The CDR3 is 14 residues long.

J is TRBJ2-1 and V is TRBV3-1 (or the pseudogene TRBV3-2); TRBD1 might be the D (7 bases). Looked up from germline, CDR1 is LGHDT and CDR2 is YNNKEL (reference sequence). The CDR3 is made up of 14 amino acids. Between the trimmed V and J ends, which lost 4 bases and 12 bases, there was a span of 19 bases. CDR3 amino acids: CASSLRTGGGMQFF. CDR3 coding DNA: TGTGCCAGCAGCCTTCGGACAGGAGGGGGAATGCAGTTCTTC.

V usage is TRBV9 and J usage is TRBJ2-7; TRBD2 is a possible D gene (5 bases). V lost 3 bases and J 6 bases, leaving 16 bases between the germline ends. The CDR3 is 14 residues long. Germline V gene lookup returns CDR1 SGDLS and CDR2 YYNGEE. The CDR3 region has the DNA TGTGCCAGCAGCGCCTCACTTGTTCGGGGCGAGCAGTACTTC. Encoded protein: CASSASLVRGEQYF.

This chain links TRBV6-5 with TRBJ1-2, with TRBD1 matching over 9 bases. The CDR3 spans 15 residues. Germline V gene data show CDR1 as MNHEY and CDR2 as SVGAGI. V lost 8 bases, J lost 3 bases, and 10 bases stayed unmatched. CDR3 sequence reads: CASRGRTGADYGYTF. The CDR3 DNA reads TGTGCCAGCCGGGGTAGGACAGGGGCGGACTATGGCTACACCTTC.

The rearrangement links TRBV6-6 to TRBJ1-3; no reliable D call. Trimming cost V 5 bases and J 0 bases, with 23 bases left between them. The CDR3 loop spans 19 amino acids. CDR1 is MNHNY and CDR2 is SVGAGI in the germline V gene (reference sequence). In DNA form, the CDR3 reads TGTGCCAGCAGTCCTGCCGGTTCTTCGCCCGGAGTCTCTGGAAACACCATATATTTT. This translates into CASSPAGSSPGVSGNTIYF.

The chain combines TRBV13 with TRBJ2-2, with a weak D call TRBD1 (8 bases). The V end was cut by 5 bases, the J end by 3 bases, with 19 bases between. The germline V gene encodes CDR1 PRHDT and CDR2 FYEKMQ (reference sequence). This CDR3 region has 17 residues. DNA of the CDR3: TGTGCCAGCAGCAGGGGAGGGACAGGCGGCGACACCGGGGAGCTGTTTTTT. It translates to CASSRGGTGGDTGELFF.

V usage is TRBV3-1 (or the pseudogene TRBV3-2) and J usage is TRBJ2-1; D perhaps matches TRBD2 (6 bases). Trimming took 0 bases from V and 7 from J, leaving 10 bases between them. Germline CDR1 LGHDT, CDR2 YNNKEL (reference sequence). This CDR3 is built from 14 residues. The CDR3: CASSQDGGVNEQFF. The DNA of the CDR3 is TGTGCCAGCAGCCAAGACGGCGGGGTTAATGAGCAGTTCTTC.

The chain has TRBV9 and TRBJ2-3, with TRBD2 matching 8 bases. Germline lookup yields CDR1 SGDLS and CDR2 YYNGEE. The CDR3 loop spans 15 amino acids. Losses at the gene ends were 4 bases for V and 8 bases for J; bases not matched to a gene: 12. Here the CDR3 reads CASSPHYGGASTQYF. The CDR3 bases are TGTGCCAGCAGCCCCCACTACGGGGGGGCCAGTACGCAGTATTTT.

J is TRBJ1-2 and V is TRBV2; D is possibly TRBD1 (6 bases). Germline V CDR1 and CDR2: SNHLY, FYNNEI. The CDR3 loop spans 15 amino acids. Trimming cost V 0 bases and J 5 bases, with 13 bases left between them. CDR3 protein: CASSEAWTATYGYTF. Written as DNA, the CDR3 is TGTGCCAGCAGTGAAGCGTGGACAGCTACTTATGGCTACACCTTC.

The rearrangement uses TRBV27 and TRBJ2-1; 16 positions match TRBD2. Germline CDR1 and CDR2: MNHEY and SMNVEV (reference sequence). This CDR3 has 14 residues. V lost 2 bases and J lost 12; bases outside the gene matches: 1. DNA of the CDR3: TGTGCCAGCAGTTTAGGGACTAGCGGGGGGGTGCAGTTCTTC. The encoded protein is CASSLGTSGGVQFF.

J is TRBJ2-3 and V is TRBV10-3; tentative D call: TRBD2 (6 bases). Per the germline V gene, CDR1 is ENHRY and CDR2 is SYGVKD. Trimming stripped 10 bases from V and 4 bases from J, with 12 bases between. This CDR3 comprises 12 residues. DNA for the CDR3: TGTGCCACTCAGACTAGTGCAGATACGCAGTATTTT. It specifies CATQTSADTQYF.

This chain connects TRBV9 to TRBJ2-5; D is perhaps TRBD1 (5 bases). CDR1 is SGDLS and CDR2 is YYNGEE in the germline V gene. The CDR3 loop spans 15 amino acids. Trimming left V 0 bases short and J 5 bases short, with 14 bases between. The CDR3, as DNA: TGTGCCAGCAGCGTAGAGGGGTTAGACGGGGAGACCCAGTACTTC. Its protein product is CASSVEGLDGETQYF.

This rearrangement joins TRBV4-2 to TRBJ2-1, with TRBD2 matching over 8 bases. There are 15 residues in the CDR3. J gave up 6 bases and V 5 bases, and 9 bases lay outside the gene matches. The germline V gene encodes CDR1 LGHNA and CDR2 YNFKEQ. The CDR3, as DNA: TGTGCCAGCAGCTACTCCGGGGGGGCCACCAATGAGCAGTTCTTC. Translation: CASSYSGGATNEQFF.

This sequence joins TRBV19 and TRBJ1-4; D is unresolved. The CDR3 covers 12 residues. V lost 6 bases to trimming and J lost 7 bases, with 9 bases between them. Germline V gene data show CDR1 as LNHDA and CDR2 as SQIVND (reference sequence). The chain's CDR3 is CASSRGPEKLFF. In nucleotides, the CDR3 is TGTGCCAGTAGCCGCGGCCCTGAAAAACTGTTTTTT.

The rearrangement links TRBV28 to TRBJ1-5, with TRBD1 as a possible D gene (5 bases). CDR3 length equals 13 residues. V was trimmed by 5 bases and J by 5 bases, leaving 10 bases between them. Germline CDR1 is MDHEN and CDR2 is SYDVKM. CDR3 nucleotides: TGTGCCAGCAGTCCAGGGAGGCATCAGCCCCAGCATTTT. Its protein product is CASSPGRHQPQHF.

A note on this clone: Other DNA sequences in the sample encode the same CDR3. J is TRBJ1-2 and V is TRBV5-1, with TRBD1 identical over 11 bases. The CDR3 covers 15 residues. V shed 4 bases and J 1 base; nucleotides not matched to a gene: 3. Germline V gene sequence: CDR1 SGHRS, CDR2 YFSETQ. The CDR3 spells CASSPGTGGNYGYTF. CDR3 coding DNA: TGCGCCAGCAGCCCCGGGACAGGGGGTAACTATGGCTACACCTTC.